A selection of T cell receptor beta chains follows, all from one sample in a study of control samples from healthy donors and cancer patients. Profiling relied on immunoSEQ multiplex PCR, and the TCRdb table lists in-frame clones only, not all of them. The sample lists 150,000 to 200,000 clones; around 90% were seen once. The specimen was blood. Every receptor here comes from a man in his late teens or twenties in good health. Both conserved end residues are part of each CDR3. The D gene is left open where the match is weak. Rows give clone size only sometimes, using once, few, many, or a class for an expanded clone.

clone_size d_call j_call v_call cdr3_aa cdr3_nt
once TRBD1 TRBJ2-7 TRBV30 CAWRDRGAYEQYF TGTGCCTGGAGAGACAGGGGGGCCTACGAGCAGTACTTC
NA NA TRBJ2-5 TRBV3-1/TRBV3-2 CASSHFTLDGTQYF TGTGCCAGCAGCCATTTTACGTTAGACGGGACCCAGTACTTC
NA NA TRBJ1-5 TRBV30 CAWGDGASQPQHF TGTGCCTGGGGGGACGGGGCTTCTCAGCCCCAGCATTTT
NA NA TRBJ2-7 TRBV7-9 CASSISAGSAEQYF TGTGCCAGCAGCATCAGCGCGGGGTCCGCGGAGCAGTACTTC
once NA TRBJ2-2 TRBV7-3 CASSLQGHTGELFF TGTGCCAGCAGCTTGCAGGGACACACCGGGGAGCTGTTTTTT
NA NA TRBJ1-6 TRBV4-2 CASSQRTLSRTSSNSPLHF TGTGCCAGCAGCCAAAGGACTTTGTCCCGAACCTCCTCTAATTCACCCCTCCACTTT
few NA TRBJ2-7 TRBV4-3 CASSQERQSSYEQYF TGCGCCAGCAGCCAAGAAAGACAGAGCTCCTACGAGCAGTACTTC
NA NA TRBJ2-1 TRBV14 CASSVLTEQFF TGTGCCAGCAGCGTATTGACAGAGCAGTTCTTC
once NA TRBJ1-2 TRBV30 CAWSAGDYGYTF TGTGCCTGGAGCGCGGGGGACTATGGCTACACCTTC
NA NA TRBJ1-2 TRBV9 CASSGESRGYTF TGTGCCAGCAGCGGAGAGAGTCGGGGCTACACCTTC
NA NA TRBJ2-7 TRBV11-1 CASTLGGPAYEQYF TGTGCCAGCACCCTCGGGGGGCCCGCCTACGAGCAGTACTTC
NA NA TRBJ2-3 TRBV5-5 CASSLVQRQYF TGTGCCAGCAGCTTGGTGCAGAGGCAGTATTTT
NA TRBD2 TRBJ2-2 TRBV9 CASSVDSRGGAAGELFF TGTGCCAGCAGCGTAGACTCCCGCGGGGGGGCCGCTGGGGAGCTGTTTTTT
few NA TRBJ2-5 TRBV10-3 CAIRRDHTQETQYF TGTGCCATCAGAAGGGACCATACTCAAGAGACCCAGTACTTC
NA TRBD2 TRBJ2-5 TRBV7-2 CASSLGTSGKETQYF TGTGCCAGCAGCTTAGGGACTAGCGGCAAAGAGACCCAGTACTTC
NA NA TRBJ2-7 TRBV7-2 CASSSGLLRYEQYF TGTGCCAGCAGCTCGGGACTGCTTCGGTACGAGCAGTACTTC
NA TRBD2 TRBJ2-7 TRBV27 CASSLTRGIVYEQYF TGTGCCAGCAGTTTAACGCGGGGGATCGTCTACGAGCAGTACTTC
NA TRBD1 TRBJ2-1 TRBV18 CASSLRTGDNEQFF TGTGCCAGCTCATTACGGACAGGGGATAATGAGCAGTTCTTC
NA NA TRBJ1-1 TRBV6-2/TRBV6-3 CASSKQGQNTEAFF TGTGCCAGCAGTAAACAGGGACAGAACACTGAAGCTTTCTTT
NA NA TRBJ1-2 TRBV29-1 CSVEDTRQNTF TGCAGCGTTGAAGATACTCGACAAAACACCTTC
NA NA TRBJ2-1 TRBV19 CASSIPLGGEQFF TGTGCCAGTAGTATACCCCTCGGCGGTGAGCAGTTCTTC
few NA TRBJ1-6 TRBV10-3 CAISARGPYNSPLHF TGTGCCATCAGTGCCAGGGGCCCTTATAATTCACCCCTCCACTTT
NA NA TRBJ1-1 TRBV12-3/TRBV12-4 CASRGWDGEAFF TGTGCCAGCAGGGGATGGGACGGTGAAGCTTTCTTT